The 24 T cell receptor beta chains listed next were all sequenced from one sample in a study of T-cell reconstitution after alpha-beta-depleted transplantation in children. Preparation of the TCRbeta library used unique molecular identifiers. Via MiXCR, TCRdb re-called the PCR reads, giving one row per CDR3 protein. This table has 610,000 or so distinct CDR3 sequences, 25% to 30% appearing once. Source: PBMCs, taken before TCRalphabeta/CD19-depleted stem cell transplant. Every receptor here comes from a boy younger than two with Wiskott-Aldrich syndrome, due to receive a stem cell transplant.

This clonotype occurred a few times. This chain connects TRBV6-1 to TRBJ2-1; 9 nucleotides line up with TRBD2. Germline lookup yields CDR1 MNHNS and CDR2 SASEGT. This CDR3 has 16 residues. The V and J ends lost 3 bases and 3 bases, in that order; junction bases with no gene match: 6. Here the CDR3 DNA reads TGTGCCAGCAGTGAGTTATTTAGCGGGGGCTACAATGAGCAGTTCTTC. Its protein product is CASSELFSGGYNEQFF.

In its sample, this clonotype was seen a few times. The chain links TRBV7-2 to TRBJ1-1, with unresolved D. Germline V gene data show CDR1 as SGHTA and CDR2 as FQGNSA. There are 12 residues in the CDR3. Trimming cost V 5 bases and J 11 bases, with 15 bases left between them. This CDR3 is CASSTRTFGAFF. In DNA, the CDR3 is TGTGCCAGCAGCACCCGGACCTTCGGGGCTTTCTTT.

This chain uses TRBV5-1 with TRBJ2-7; D possibly corresponds to TRBD1 (6 bases). Trimming cost V 0 bases and J 2 bases, with 15 bases left between them. The V gene's germline CDR1 is SGHRS and CDR2 YFSETQ. CDR3 length equals 16 residues. The DNA for the CDR3 is TGCGCCAGCAGCTTGGAGCCAGGGGACAACCCCTACGAGCAGTACTTC. Protein sequence: CASSLEPGDNPYEQYF.

The chain carries TRBV20-1 and TRBJ2-1; D perhaps matches TRBD2 (6 bases). The CDR3 sequence is 15 residues long. The ends were cut back, 5 bases at V and 4 bases at J, with 18 bases in the middle. CDR1 is DFQATT, CDR2 SNEGSKA, per germline (reference sequence). The CDR3 sequence: CSAPHEGGTYNEQFF. The CDR3 nucleotides are TGCAGTGCTCCTCACGAAGGCGGGACTTACAATGAGCAGTTCTTC.

This clonotype occurred a few times. This CDR3 is CASSRRNGPDTQYF. CDR3 in DNA: TGTGCCAGCAGCCGTCGAAACGGGCCAGATACGCAGTATTTT. V gene TRBV3-1 combines with J gene TRBJ2-3; no definite D call. Germline-derived CDR1 and CDR2 are LGHDT and YNNKEL (reference sequence). This CDR3 has 14 amino acids. With 4 bases removed from V and 4 bases from J, the gap between germline ends came to 12 bases.

In its sample, this clonotype was seen a few times. The rearrangement joins TRBV29-1 to TRBJ2-3, with TRBD2 as a possible D gene (6 bases). The germline V gene has CDR1 SQVTM and CDR2 ANQGSEA. The V end lost 4 bases, the J end lost 0 bases, and 11 bases lay between the germline ends. The CDR3 is 14 residues long. The CDR3 DNA sequence: TGCAGCGTTGCGATTAGCGGAAGCACAGATACGCAGTATTTT. This gives the protein CSVAISGSTDTQYF.

This clonotype was seen repeatedly, ten times or more. This sequence joins TRBV9 and TRBJ2-7; 12 bases map to TRBD2. This CDR3 spans 14 amino acids. J was trimmed by 4 bases and V by 3 bases; bases with no gene match: 2. Germline CDR1 SGDLS, CDR2 YYNGEE. The CDR3 loop is CASSGGLAGYEQYF. CDR3 nucleotides: TGTGCCAGCAGCGGGGGACTAGCGGGTTACGAGCAGTACTTC.

The chain joins TRBV6-5 to TRBJ1-4; tentative D call: TRBD1 (5 bases). CDR1 is MNHEY and CDR2 is SVGAGI in the germline V gene. Trimming shortened V by 4 bases and J by 8 bases, and 14 bases separated the two germline ends. The CDR3 extends over 14 amino acids. CDR3 sequence: CASSWGRTREKLFF. The DNA for the CDR3 is TGTGCCAGCAGTTGGGGCAGGACACGGGAAAAACTGTTTTTT.

The V and J genes are TRBV4-1 and TRBJ2-1; 12 bases are shared with TRBD2. Germline CDR1 and CDR2: MGHRA and YSYEKL. Germline trimming cut 0 bases from V and 10 bases from J; bases unmatched to any gene: 7. The CDR3 extends over 16 amino acids. The CDR3 region has the DNA TGCGCCAGCAGCCAAGACCCTAGCGGGAGGGCCAGGGAGCAGTTCTTC. This encodes CASSQDPSGRAREQFF.

The chain has TRBV20-1 and TRBJ1-4; D possibly corresponds to TRBD1 (6 bases). The CDR3 is 13 residues long. Trimming shortened V by 6 bases and J by 8 bases, and 16 bases separated the two germline ends. CDR1 and CDR2 from the germline V gene are DFQATT and SNEGSKA (reference sequence). CDR3 sequence: CSAVSRGGEKLFF. For the CDR3, the DNA is TGCAGTGCCGTTAGTAGGGGGGGGGAAAAACTGTTTTTT.

The rearrangement uses TRBV9 and TRBJ2-7; TRBD2 matches 11 bases. V lost 0 bases to trimming and J lost 6 bases; unmatched junction nucleotides: 5. The CDR3 runs to 15 residues. Germline CDR1 SGDLS, CDR2 YYNGEE. The CDR3, as DNA: TGTGCCAGCAGCGTAGCTCCAACTAGCGGGAGCGAGCAGTACTTC. It translates to CASSVAPTSGSEQYF.

This clonotype was observed a handful of times. The CDR3 reads CASSSLTGASYEQYF. The CDR3 DNA is TGTGCCAGCAGTTCCCTGACAGGAGCGTCCTACGAGCAGTACTTC. The chain has TRBV28 and TRBJ2-7; tentative D call: TRBD1 (6 bases). The length of the CDR3 is 15 residues. CDR1 MDHEN and CDR2 SYDVKM come from the germline V gene. The V end lost 4 bases, the J end lost 1 base, and 14 bases lay between the germline ends. Complete variable domain (other parts from reference TRBV28 and TRBJ2-7): DVKVTQSSRYLVKRTGEKVFLECVQDMDHENMFWYRQDPGLGLRLIYFSYDVKMKEKGDIPEGYSVSREKKERFSLILESASTNQTSMYLCASSSLTGASYEQYFGPGTRLTVT.

The chain joins TRBV3-1 to TRBJ2-5, with D possibly being TRBD1 (7 bases). The germline CDR1 and CDR2 sequences are LGHDT and YNNKEL (reference sequence). This CDR3 is 16 amino acids long. V lost 1 base and J lost 5, with 17 bases in between. CDR3 sequence (DNA): TGTGCCAGCAGCCAAGTTTTTCGGCAGGGGGGCGAGACCCAGTACTTC. As protein: CASSQVFRQGGETQYF.

The chain carries TRBV15 and TRBJ2-3; the D gene could be TRBD1 or TRBD2 (5 bases each). Trimming removed 1 base from V and 6 bases from J, with 14 bases in between. This CDR3 spans 15 amino acids. CDR1 LNHNV and CDR2 YYDKDF come from the germline V gene (reference sequence). The CDR3 sequence is CATSRAGSVADTQYF. CDR3 nucleotides: TGTGCCACCAGCAGAGCAGGGAGTGTGGCGGATACGCAGTATTTT.

The chain has TRBV6-5 and TRBJ2-3, with 11 bases identical to TRBD2. Per germline, CDR1 MNHEY and CDR2 SVGAGI. This CDR3 has 15 amino acids. With V trimmed by 2 bases and J by 3 bases, 1 base remained unmatched. The CDR3: CASSYGTSGTDTQYF. DNA of the CDR3: TGTGCCAGCAGTTACGGGACTAGCGGAACAGATACGCAGTATTTT.

The chain uses TRBV9 and TRBJ2-5; TRBD2 matches 7 bases. From germline, CDR1 is SGDLS and CDR2 YYNGEE. The CDR3 length is 15 residues. Germline trimming cut 2 bases from V and 0 bases from J; bases unmatched to any gene: 4. CDR3 residues: CASSVGGYDQETQYF. Written as DNA, the CDR3 is TGTGCCAGCAGCGTCGGGGGGTATGACCAAGAGACCCAGTACTTC.

This clonotype turned up a few times. The V gene is TRBV10-3, the J gene TRBJ2-5; 7 nucleotides match TRBD1. The V and J ends lost 0 bases and 3 bases, in that order; junction bases with no gene match: 4. This CDR3 is built from 15 residues. Germline V gives CDR1 ENHRY, CDR2 SYGVKD. The CDR3 nucleotides are TGTGCCATCAGTGAGTCAAGGGGGCAAGAAGAGACCCAGTACTTC. Translated: CAISESRGQEETQYF.

A few counts support this clonotype. In DNA form, the CDR3 reads TGTGCCAGCAGCCCTGGCAGGGGGCTCTACAATGAGCAGTTCTTC. This encodes CASSPGRGLYNEQFF. V gene TRBV7-9 combines with J gene TRBJ2-1, with 8 bases that match TRBD1. The J segment lost 3 bases and the V segment lost 5 bases, leaving 6 bases of the junction unmatched. The CDR3 sequence is 15 residues long. CDR1 and CDR2 (germline): SEHNR, FQNEAQ (reference sequence).

This clonotype turned up a few times. The V call is TRBV20-1, the J call TRBJ2-2; TRBD2 aligns across 14 bases. The CDR3 extends over 18 amino acids. Germline trimming cut 3 bases from V and 2 bases from J; bases unmatched to any gene: 8. Germline CDR1 and CDR2: DFQATT and SNEGSKA (reference sequence). Here the CDR3 DNA reads TGCAGTGCTAGTCCGATGACTAGCGGGAGGGTAAACACCGGGGAGCTGTTTTTT. It codes for CSASPMTSGRVNTGELFF.

This clonotype showed up just a few times. The rearrangement uses TRBV4-2 and TRBJ2-1; D may be TRBD2 (6 bases). The V and J ends lost 0 bases and 3 bases respectively, with 12 bases between them. The CDR3 spans 16 residues. The V gene's germline CDR1 is LGHNA and CDR2 YNFKEQ. The CDR3 nucleotides are TGTGCCAGCAGCCAAGATCCCCAGCGGGTCTACAATGAGCAGTTCTTC. Translating gives CASSQDPQRVYNEQFF.

J is TRBJ2-7 and V is TRBV6-2 or TRBV6-3, with D unresolved. V gave up 8 bases and J gave up 8 bases, with 13 bases separating them. Germline V gene lookup returns CDR1 MNHEY and CDR2 SVGEGT. This CDR3 has 11 residues. The CDR3 spells CASRSSVQQYF. The CDR3 bases are TGTGCCAGCCGGTCCAGCGTGCAGCAGTACTTC.

This clonotype was counted only a few times. V gene TRBV7-2 combines with J gene TRBJ1-1; 9 bases line up with TRBD1. In germline, CDR1 is SGHTA, CDR2 FQGNSA. After removal of 5 bases from V and 8 bases from J, the junction contained 9 bases not matched to a gene. The CDR3 has 14 residues. CDR3: CASSMGTGRAEAFF. The CDR3 nucleotides read TGTGCCAGCAGCATGGGGACAGGGCGAGCGGAAGCTTTCTTT.

V and J are TRBV4-1 and TRBJ2-4, with D tentatively TRBD2 (6 bases). Germline V lookup: CDR1 MGHRA, CDR2 YSYEKL. This CDR3 spans 15 amino acids. Trimming stripped 3 bases from V and 1 base from J, with 10 bases between. The CDR3 sequence: CASSQGGGAKNIQYF. The CDR3 nucleotides are TGCGCCAGCAGCCAGGGGGGTGGGGCCAAAAACATTCAGTACTTC.

The gene calls are TRBV18 and TRBJ1-2; D is possibly TRBD1 (5 bases). Deletions cut 2 bases from V and 0 bases from J, with 13 bases between. Germline loops: CDR1 KGHSH, CDR2 LQKENI. This CDR3 has 16 residues. In DNA form, the CDR3 reads TGTGCCAGCTCACCATACCAGGGCAGGGCTAACTATGGCTACACCTTC. Protein product: CASSPYQGRANYGYTF.